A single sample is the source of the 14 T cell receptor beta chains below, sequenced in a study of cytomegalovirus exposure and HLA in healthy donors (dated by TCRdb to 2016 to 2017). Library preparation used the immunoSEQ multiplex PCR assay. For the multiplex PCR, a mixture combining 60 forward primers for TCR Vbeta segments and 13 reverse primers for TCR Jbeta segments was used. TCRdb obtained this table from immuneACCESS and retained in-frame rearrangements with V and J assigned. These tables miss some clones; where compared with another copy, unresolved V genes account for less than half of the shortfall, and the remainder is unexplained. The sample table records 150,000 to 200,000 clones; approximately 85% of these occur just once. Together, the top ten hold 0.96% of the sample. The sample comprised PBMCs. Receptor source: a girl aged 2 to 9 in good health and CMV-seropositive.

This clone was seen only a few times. The CDR3 coding sequence is TGTGCCAGCAGGCAAGAACAGGGAGGGGGCACTGAAGCTTTCTTT. Translating it yields CASRQEQGGGTEAFF. The chain recombines TRBV6-1 with TRBJ1-1, with D possibly matching TRBD1 (6 bases). This CDR3 comprises 15 residues. Trimming pared 6 bases from V and 4 bases from J, leaving 18 bases between. In germline, CDR1 is MNHNS, CDR2 SASEGT.

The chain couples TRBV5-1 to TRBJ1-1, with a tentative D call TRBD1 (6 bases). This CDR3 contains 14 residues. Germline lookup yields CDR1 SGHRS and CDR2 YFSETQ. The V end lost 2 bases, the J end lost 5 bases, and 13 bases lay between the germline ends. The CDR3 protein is CASSFSQGSTEAFF. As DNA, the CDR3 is TGCGCCAGCAGCTTTTCACAGGGATCAACTGAAGCTTTCTTT. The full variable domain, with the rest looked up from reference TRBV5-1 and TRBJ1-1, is KAGVTQTPRYLIKTRGQQVTLSCSPISGHRSVSWYQQTPGQGLQFLFEYFSETQRNKGNFPGRFSGRQFSNSRSEMNVSTLELGDSALYLCASSFSQGSTEAFFGQGTRLTVV.

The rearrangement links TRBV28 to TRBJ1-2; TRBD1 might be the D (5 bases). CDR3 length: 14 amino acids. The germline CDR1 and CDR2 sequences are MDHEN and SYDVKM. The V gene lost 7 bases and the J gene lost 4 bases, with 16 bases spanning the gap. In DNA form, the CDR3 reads TGTGCCAGCACCCTACCTGCGGGGGGCTATGGCTACACCTTC. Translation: CASTLPAGGYGYTF.

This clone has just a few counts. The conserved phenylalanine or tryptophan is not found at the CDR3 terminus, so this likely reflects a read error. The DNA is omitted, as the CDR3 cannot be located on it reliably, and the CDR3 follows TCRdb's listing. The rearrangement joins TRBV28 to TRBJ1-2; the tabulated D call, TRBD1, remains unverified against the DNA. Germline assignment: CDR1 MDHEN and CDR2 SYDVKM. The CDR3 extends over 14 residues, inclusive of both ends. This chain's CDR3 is CASSSWTGSKLRLT.

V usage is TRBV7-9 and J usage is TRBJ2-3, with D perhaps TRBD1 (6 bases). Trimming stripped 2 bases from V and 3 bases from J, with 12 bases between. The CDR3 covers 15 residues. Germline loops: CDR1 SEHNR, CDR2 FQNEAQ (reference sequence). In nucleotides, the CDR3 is TGTGCCAGCAGCTTAAGACGGGGACAAACAGATACGCAGTATTTT. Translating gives CASSLRRGQTDTQYF.

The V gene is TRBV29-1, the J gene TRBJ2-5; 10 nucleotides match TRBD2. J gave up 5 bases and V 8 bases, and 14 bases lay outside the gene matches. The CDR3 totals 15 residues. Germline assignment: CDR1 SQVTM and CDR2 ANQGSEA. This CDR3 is CSTLMSGRAKETQYF. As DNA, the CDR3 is TGCAGCACACTAATGAGCGGGAGGGCCAAGGAGACCCAGTACTTC.

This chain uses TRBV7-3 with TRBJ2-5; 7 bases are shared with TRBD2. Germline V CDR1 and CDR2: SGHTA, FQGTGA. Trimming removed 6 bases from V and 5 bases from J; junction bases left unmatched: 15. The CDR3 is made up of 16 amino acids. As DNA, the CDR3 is TGTGCCAGCAGACCCCTGGGGGGGAGGGCCCGGGAGACCCAGTACTTC. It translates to CASRPLGGRARETQYF.

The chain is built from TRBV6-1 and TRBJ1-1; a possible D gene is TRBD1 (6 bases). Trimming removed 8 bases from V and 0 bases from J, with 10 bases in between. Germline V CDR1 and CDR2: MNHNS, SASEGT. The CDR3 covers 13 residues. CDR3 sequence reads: CASQGHLNTEAFF. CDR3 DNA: TGTGCCAGCCAGGGACACTTGAACACTGAAGCTTTCTTT.

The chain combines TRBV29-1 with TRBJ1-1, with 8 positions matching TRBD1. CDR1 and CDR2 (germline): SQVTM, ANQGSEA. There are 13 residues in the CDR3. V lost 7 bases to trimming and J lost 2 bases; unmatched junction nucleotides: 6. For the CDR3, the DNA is TGCAGCGCCCCGACAGGGGTAAACACTGAAGCTTTCTTT. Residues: CSAPTGVNTEAFF.

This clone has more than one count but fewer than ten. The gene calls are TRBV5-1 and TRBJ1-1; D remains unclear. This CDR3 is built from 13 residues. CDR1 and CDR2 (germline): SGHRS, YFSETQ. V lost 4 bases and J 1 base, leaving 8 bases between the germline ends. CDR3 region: CASSVQENTEAFF. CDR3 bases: TGCGCCAGCAGCGTACAAGAGAACACTGAAGCTTTCTTT.

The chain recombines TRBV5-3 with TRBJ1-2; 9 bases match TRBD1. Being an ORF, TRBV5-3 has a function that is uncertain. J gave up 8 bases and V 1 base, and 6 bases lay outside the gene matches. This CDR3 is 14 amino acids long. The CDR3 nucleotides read TGTGCCAGAAGCTTGCCTGGGACAGGGAGAGGCTACACCTTC. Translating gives CARSLPGTGRGYTF.

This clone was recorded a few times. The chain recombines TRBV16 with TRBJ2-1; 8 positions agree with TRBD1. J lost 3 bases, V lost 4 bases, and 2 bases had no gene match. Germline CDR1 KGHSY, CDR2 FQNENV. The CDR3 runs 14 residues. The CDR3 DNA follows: TGTGCCAGCAGCCCAGGGGGCCTCTACAATGAGCAGTTCTTC. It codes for CASSPGGLYNEQFF.

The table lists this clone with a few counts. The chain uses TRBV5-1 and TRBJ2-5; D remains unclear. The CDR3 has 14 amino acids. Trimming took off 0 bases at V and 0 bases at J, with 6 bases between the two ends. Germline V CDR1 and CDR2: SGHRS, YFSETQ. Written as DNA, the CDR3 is TGCGCCAGCAGCTTGGGGCCCCACCAAGAGACCCAGTACTTC. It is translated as CASSLGPHQETQYF. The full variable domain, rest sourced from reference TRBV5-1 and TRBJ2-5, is KAGVTQTPRYLIKTRGQQVTLSCSPISGHRSVSWYQQTPGQGLQFLFEYFSETQRNKGNFPGRFSGRQFSNSRSEMNVSTLELGDSALYLCASSLGPHQETQYFGPGTRLLVL.

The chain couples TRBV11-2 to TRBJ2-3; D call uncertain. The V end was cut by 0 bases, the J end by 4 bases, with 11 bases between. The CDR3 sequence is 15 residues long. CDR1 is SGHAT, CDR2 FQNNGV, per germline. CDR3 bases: TGTGCCAGCAGCTTAGAACATCCCCCCCCAGATACGCAGTATTTT. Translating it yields CASSLEHPPPDTQYF. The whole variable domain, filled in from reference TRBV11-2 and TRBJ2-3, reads EAGVAQSPRYKIIEKRQSVAFWCNPISGHATLYWYQQILGQGPKLLIQFQNNGVVDDSQLPKDRFSAERLKGVDSTLKIQPAKLEDSAVYLCASSLEHPPPDTQYFGPGTRLTVL.